These 12 T cell receptor beta chains originate from one sample sequenced in a study of CD8 T cells in Susac syndrome. A quantity of about 0.5 to 1 ug RNA underwent reverse transcription using random hexamers. Using its own MiXCR run on the immunoSEQ multiplex PCR reads, TCRdb lists one record per CDR3 protein. The repertoire has more than 70,000 distinct CDR3 sequences, 85% to 95% of them found once; the top ten carry roughly 0.3%. Specimen: CD8+ T cells from PBMCs. Every receptor here comes from a human donor in good health.

This clonotype was recorded once. The CDR3 is CASSLGGGTQPQHF. The CDR3 DNA reads as TGTGCCAGCAGCTTGGGGGGGGGCACTCAGCCCCAGCATTTT. The rearrangement joins TRBV5-5 to TRBJ1-5, with D possibly TRBD1 on 6 matching bases. The ends were cut back, 0 bases at V and 6 bases at J, with 10 bases in the middle. The CDR3 is 14 residues long. Germline CDR1 is SGHKS and CDR2 is YYEKEE (reference sequence).

This sequence joins TRBV27 and TRBJ2-7, with 9 nucleotides matching TRBD1. Trimming removed 8 bases from V and 2 bases from J; junction bases left unmatched: 4. The CDR3 has 13 residues. The germline V gene has CDR1 MNHEY and CDR2 SMNVEV (reference sequence). The CDR3 sequence is CASLGTGPYEQYF. The DNA for the CDR3 is TGTGCCAGCCTCGGGACAGGGCCCTACGAGCAGTACTTC.

The gene calls are TRBV9 and TRBJ1-2; the D gene is possibly TRBD1 (5 bases). V was shortened by 0 bases and J by 3 bases, with 9 bases between the two germline ends. This CDR3 has 14 amino acids. Germline assignment: CDR1 SGDLS and CDR2 YYNGEE. The CDR3 loop reads CASSVATGHYGYTF. In nucleotides, the CDR3 is TGTGCCAGCAGCGTAGCAACAGGTCACTATGGCTACACCTTC.

J is TRBJ2-3 and V is TRBV7-3; D not certain. Germline CDR1 reads SGHTA; CDR2 reads FQGTGA. The CDR3 is 13 residues long. Trimming left V 2 bases short and J 4 bases short, with 7 bases between. CDR3 sequence reads: CASSLRLSDTQYF. The DNA for the CDR3 is TGTGCCAGCAGCTTACGTCTGTCAGATACGCAGTATTTT.

V usage is TRBV20-1 and J usage is TRBJ1-5; 9 nucleotides agree with TRBD1. V lost 2 bases to trimming and J lost 5 bases; unmatched junction nucleotides: 19. Per germline, CDR1 DFQATT and CDR2 SNEGSKA (reference sequence). The CDR3 length is 19 residues. CDR3 sequence (DNA): TGCAGTGCTAGAAATACCGGGACAGGGCCATTTTCGGGCCATCAGCCCCAGCATTTT. The encoded protein is CSARNTGTGPFSGHQPQHF.

The rearrangement uses TRBV12-3 or TRBV12-4 and TRBJ2-1; TRBD1 aligns across 10 bases. The CDR3 consists of 15 residues. J gave up 6 bases and V 5 bases, and 7 bases lay outside the gene matches. The CDR3 coding sequence is TGTGCCAGCAGTGACCGGGACAGGGGTTTCAATGAGCAGTTCTTC. Translated, it gives CASSDRDRGFNEQFF.

This sequence joins TRBV9 and TRBJ2-7; tentative D call: TRBD1 (6 bases). V shed 0 bases and J shed 1 base, with 11 bases lying between them. The CDR3 is made up of 15 amino acids. The V gene's germline CDR1 is SGDLS and CDR2 YYNGEE. CDR3 sequence reads: CASSVETGHSYEQYF. CDR3 bases: TGTGCCAGCAGCGTAGAGACAGGTCATTCCTACGAGCAGTACTTC.

The J gene is TRBJ2-1, the V gene TRBV12-3 or TRBV12-4; D is possibly TRBD2 (6 bases). This CDR3 contains 12 residues. V lost 7 bases, J lost 9 bases, and 13 bases lay in between. CDR3 amino acids: CASTSPGGEQFF. The CDR3 nucleotides read TGTGCCAGCACCTCGCCCGGGGGTGAGCAGTTCTTC.

This sequence joins TRBV4-1 and TRBJ2-5, with 16 bases lining up with TRBD2. This CDR3 has 17 residues. CDR1 MGHRA and CDR2 YSYEKL come from the germline V gene. J was trimmed by 5 bases and V by 4 bases; bases with no gene match: 7. The CDR3 DNA reads TGCGCCAGCAGCCCGGGACTAGCGGGGGGGCGGGAGGAGACCCAGTACTTC. The encoded protein is CASSPGLAGGREETQYF.

The chain is built from TRBV27 and TRBJ2-7; D is undetermined. Germline CDR1 is MNHEY and CDR2 is SMNVEV (reference sequence). Trimming removed 8 bases at V and 3 bases at J, with 11 bases between. This CDR3 comprises 12 residues. CDR3: CASGPGYYEQYF. CDR3 nucleotide sequence: TGTGCCAGCGGGCCGGGCTACTACGAGCAGTACTTC.

This chain links TRBV6-6 with TRBJ1-5; the D gene is possibly TRBD1 (5 bases). Germline V gene sequence: CDR1 MNHNY, CDR2 SVGAGI (reference sequence). The CDR3 length is 16 residues. With 5 bases removed from V and 5 bases from J, the gap between germline ends came to 19 bases. CDR3: CASSQSGDGTYQPQHF. The CDR3 bases are TGTGCCAGCAGTCAATCCGGGGACGGCACATATCAGCCCCAGCATTTT.

The rearrangement uses TRBV14 and TRBJ1-4, with D possibly being TRBD1 (5 bases). Germline CDR1 is SGHDN and CDR2 is FVKESK. This CDR3 has 13 residues. Trimming removed 0 bases from V and 6 bases from J, with 5 bases in between. This CDR3 is CASSQEQDEKLFF. CDR3 coding DNA: TGTGCCAGCAGCCAAGAACAGGATGAAAAACTGTTTTTT.